The clone carrying this T cell receptor beta chain was recorded only once. Its antigen is not identified. Profiling relied on immunoSEQ multiplex PCR, and the TCRdb table lists in-frame clones only, not all of them. The sample contains about 33,000 clones, 75% to 90% of which appear only once. The sample is drawn from a study of radiotherapy plus CTLA-4 blockade in lung cancer. On the study more broadly: Objective responses were seen in 15% to 20% of patients, disease control in over 25%. The study, taken as a whole, reports: Peripheral blood showed expansion of tumor-derived TCR clones after radiotherapy and ipilimumab. Together with interferon-beta, which increased in serum after radiation, early dynamic changes in blood T cell clones were reportedly the best predictors of response.

In chemo-refractory metastatic non-small-cell lung cancer, patients got ipilimumab CTLA-4 blockade together with focal radiation. V lost 1 base and J 13 bases, leaving 11 bases between the germline ends. Germline V CDR1 and CDR2: SGHTA, FQGNSA. There are 12 residues in the CDR3. The sample in question was peripheral blood, obtained from a patient treated with radiotherapy plus ipilimumab. The clonotype originates from a human donor with non-small cell lung cancer that progressed on radiotherapy plus ipilimumab. The rearrangement joins TRBV7-2 to TRBJ1-5; perhaps TRBD1 as D (6 bases). CDR3 coding DNA: TGTGCCAGCAGCTTAGGGGCAGGGGTACAGCATTTT. This gives the protein CASSLGAGVQHF.